The rows below give T cell receptor beta chains drawn from one sample of a study of OX40 agonist ivuxolimab in advanced cancers. The method was immunoSEQ multiplex PCR; TCRdb's version includes in-frame clones alone and lacks a portion of them. Seen here are roughly 49,000 clones, 84% observed once, and the top ten hold approximately 3%. The source was CD4+ or CD8+ T cells sorted from blood, collected in a trial of the OX40 agonist ivuxolimab. These receptors were collected from an adult with an advanced solid tumor such as melanoma, head and neck, liver or kidney cancer. The CDR3 runs from the conserved cysteine through the conserved F or W. Fields, in order: V gene, clone size, J gene, D gene, CDR3 DNA, CDR3 protein. D genes are given only for firm matches. A row's size may be missing; if present it is once, few, many or a size class.

>TRBV18|few|TRBJ1-1|.
TGTGCCAGCTCACCATTCGGCATGGTGAACACTGAAGCTTTCTTT
CASSPFGMVNTEAFF
>TRBV7-6|.|TRBJ1-3|.
TGTGCCAGCAGCTTAGCGGTAACAGTCTCTGGAAACACCATATATTTT
CASSLAVTVSGNTIYF
>TRBV11-2|.|TRBJ2-2|.
TGTGCCAGCAAACTCGGGAGAAATACCGGGGAGCTGTTTTTT
CASKLGRNTGELFF
>TRBV30|.|TRBJ1-4|.
TGTGCCTGGAGTGTCGGGGCGGTAAGGGAAAAACTGTTTTTT
CAWSVGAVREKLFF
>TRBV6-1|once|TRBJ2-1|.
TGTGCCAGCAGCCAAACCGGGGAGCAGTTCTTC
CASSQTGEQFF
>TRBV10-3|.|TRBJ2-1|TRBD2
TGTGCCATCAGTCGTGGCGGGGGGGCCGGTGAGCAGTTCTTC
CAISRGGGAGEQFF
>TRBV4-1|.|TRBJ1-1|.
TGCGCCAGCAGCCAAGCGGGGGCCGCTGAAGCTTTCTTT
CASSQAGAAEAFF
>TRBV7-2|once|TRBJ2-5|TRBD2
TGTGCCAGCAGCCCCGAGACTAGCGGGAGAGAGACCCAGTACTTC
CASSPETSGRETQYF
>TRBV11-1|.|TRBJ2-3|.
TGTGCCAGCAGCGCCGACAGCACAGATACGCAGTATTTT
CASSADSTDTQYF
>TRBV7-9|.|TRBJ1-1|.
TGTGCCAGCAGCTCACGCGGTTGGAACACTGAAGCTTTCTTT
CASSSRGWNTEAFF
>TRBV18|few|TRBJ2-5|TRBD2
TGTGCCAGCTCACTAGGGACTAGCGGGGTCTATGGGACCCAGTACTTC
CASSLGTSGVYGTQYF
>TRBV7-9|.|TRBJ2-1|.
TGTGCCAGCAGCCCTCTCCGGCGAGGGTCGGGTTACAATGAGCAGTTCTTC
CASSPLRRGSGYNEQFF
>TRBV6-1|.|TRBJ1-5|.
TGTGCCAGCAGTGAAGTAGGGGGGTACAATCAGCCCCAGCATTTT
CASSEVGGYNQPQHF
>TRBV5-6|.|TRBJ2-1|.
TGTGCCAGCAGCCGCGACGCAGGGGAGGTATACAATGAGCAGTTCTTC
CASSRDAGEVYNEQFF
>TRBV19|.|TRBJ2-2|.
TGTGCCAGTAAGGAGGGACCCGGGGAGCTGTTTTTT
CASKEGPGELFF
>TRBV7-2|.|TRBJ2-3|.
TGTGCCAGCACCGTAACAGATACGCAGTATTTT
CASTVTDTQYF
>TRBV11-2|.|TRBJ2-5|TRBD2
TGTGCCAGCAGCCTCGGGGGGACGGGCGAGACCCAGTACTTC
CASSLGGTGETQYF
>TRBV7-9|.|TRBJ1-2|.
TGTGCCAGCAGCCCGGGGGCCTATGGCTACACCTTC
CASSPGAYGYTF
>TRBV7-9|.|TRBJ2-1|.
TGTGCCAGCAGCCGGGAGTACAATGAGCAGTTCTTC
CASSREYNEQFF
>TRBV7-2|.|TRBJ1-3|.
TGTGCCAGCAGTCGAGACCGGGACACCATATATTTT
CASSRDRDTIYF
>TRBV21-1|.|TRBJ2-7|.
TGTGCCAGCCACCCGGTCAGATCGCAGTACTTC
CASHPVRSQYF
>TRBV11-3|once|TRBJ1-1|TRBD1
TGTGCCAGCAGCCAGGGACAGGTGGCGGGTACTGAAGCTTTCTTT
CASSQGQVAGTEAFF
>TRBV27|.|TRBJ2-7|.
TGTGCCAGCAGTTTATTGTTTGGGGACCTCAAATTGACTACTGGCCCCTACGAGCAGTACTTC
CASSLLFGDLKLTTGPYEQYF
>TRBV7-2|.|TRBJ2-1|TRBD1
TGTGCCAGCAGCTCCCCTACGGGACAGGTTTTCAATGAGCAGTTCTTC
CASSSPTGQVFNEQFF
>TRBV6-1|.|TRBJ1-2|TRBD1
TGTGCCAGCAGTTGGGGTCAGGGGGATGGCTACACCTTC
CASSWGQGDGYTF
>TRBV12-5|few|TRBJ2-1|TRBD2
TGTGCTAGTGGTTTGGTACTGGGTAGCGGGGGGGTTGAGCAGTTCTTC
CASGLVLGSGGVEQFF
>TRBV29-1|.|TRBJ2-3|TRBD2
TGCAGCGTCGAGGGGACTAGCGGGGGCACAGATACGCAGTATTTT
CSVEGTSGGTDTQYF
>TRBV5-1|.|TRBJ2-7|TRBD1
TGTGCCAGCAGCTTGGCGCAGACAGGGCCCTACGAGCAGTACTTC
CASSLAQTGPYEQYF
>TRBV2|once|TRBJ1-1|.
TGTGCCAGCAGCGCAACAGCGATGAACACTGAAGCTTTCTTT
CASSATAMNTEAFF
>TRBV19|.|TRBJ1-4|.
TGTGCCAGTAGTATTGCATCCCGGGAAAAACTGTTTTTT
CASSIASREKLFF
>TRBV5-1|once|TRBJ2-7|.
TGCGCCAGCAGCTTGGATGTCTTCGAGCAGTACTTC
CASSLDVFEQYF
>TRBV18|once|TRBJ2-1|.
TGTGCCAGCTCACCCTCGACAGCCTACAATGAGCAGTTCTTC
CASSPSTAYNEQFF